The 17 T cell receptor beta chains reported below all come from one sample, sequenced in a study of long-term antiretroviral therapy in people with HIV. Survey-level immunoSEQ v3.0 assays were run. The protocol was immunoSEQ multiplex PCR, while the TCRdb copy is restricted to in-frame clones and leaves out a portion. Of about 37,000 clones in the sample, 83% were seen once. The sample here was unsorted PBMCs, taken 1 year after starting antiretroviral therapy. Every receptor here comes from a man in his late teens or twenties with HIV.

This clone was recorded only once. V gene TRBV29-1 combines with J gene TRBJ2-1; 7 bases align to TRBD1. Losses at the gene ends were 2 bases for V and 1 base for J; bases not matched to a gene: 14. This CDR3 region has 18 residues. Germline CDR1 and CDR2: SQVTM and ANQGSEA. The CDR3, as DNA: TGCAGCGTTGAAAAAAATCAGGGGGAGAGGTGGTCCTACAATGAGCAGTTCTTC. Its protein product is CSVEKNQGERWSYNEQFF.

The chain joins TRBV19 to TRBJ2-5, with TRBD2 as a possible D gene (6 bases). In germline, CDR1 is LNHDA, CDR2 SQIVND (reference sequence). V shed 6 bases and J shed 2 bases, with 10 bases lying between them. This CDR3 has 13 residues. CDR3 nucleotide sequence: TGTGCCAGTAGCCCTGGGACTCAAGAGACCCAGTACTTC. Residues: CASSPGTQETQYF. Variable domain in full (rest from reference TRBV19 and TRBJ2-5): DGGITQSPKYLFRKEGQNVTLSCEQNLNHDAMYWYRQDPGQGLRLIYYSQIVNDFQKGDIAEGYSVSREKKESFPLTVTSAQKNPTAFYLCASSPGTQETQYFGPGTRLLVL.

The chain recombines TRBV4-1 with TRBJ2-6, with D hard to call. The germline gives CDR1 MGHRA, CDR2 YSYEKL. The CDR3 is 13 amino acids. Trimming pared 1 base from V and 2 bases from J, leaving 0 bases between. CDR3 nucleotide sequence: TGCGCCAGCAGCCAAGCTGGGGCCAACGTCCTGACTTTC. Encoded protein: CASSQAGANVLTF.

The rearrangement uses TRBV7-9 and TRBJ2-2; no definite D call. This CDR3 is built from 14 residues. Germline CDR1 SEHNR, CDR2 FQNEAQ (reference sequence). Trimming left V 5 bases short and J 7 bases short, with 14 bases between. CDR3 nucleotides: TGTGCCAGCAGCCCACGGGCCACCAGCGGGGAGCTGTTTTTT. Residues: CASSPRATSGELFF.

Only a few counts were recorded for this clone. The CDR3: CASSLERGYTF. The CDR3 DNA sequence: TGTGCCAGCAGCTTGGAGCGGGGCTACACCTTC. V is TRBV5-8 and J is TRBJ1-2; the D is unclear. The V end was cut by 0 bases, the J end by 8 bases, with 5 bases between. There are 11 residues in the CDR3. From germline, CDR1 is SGHTS and CDR2 YDEGEE.

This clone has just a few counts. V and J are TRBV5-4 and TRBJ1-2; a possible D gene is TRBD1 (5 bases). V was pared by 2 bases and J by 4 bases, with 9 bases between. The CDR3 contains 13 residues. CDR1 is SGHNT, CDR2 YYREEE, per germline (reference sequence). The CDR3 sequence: CASSFGGTYGYTF. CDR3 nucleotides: TGTGCCAGCAGCTTCGGGGGGACCTATGGCTACACCTTC.

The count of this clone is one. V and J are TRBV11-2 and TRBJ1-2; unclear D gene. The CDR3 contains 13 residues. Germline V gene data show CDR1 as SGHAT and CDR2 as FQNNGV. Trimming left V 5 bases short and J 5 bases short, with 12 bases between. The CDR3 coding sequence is TGTGCCAGCAGCCTAGGGCCGGGGTATGGCTACACCTTC. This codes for CASSLGPGYGYTF.

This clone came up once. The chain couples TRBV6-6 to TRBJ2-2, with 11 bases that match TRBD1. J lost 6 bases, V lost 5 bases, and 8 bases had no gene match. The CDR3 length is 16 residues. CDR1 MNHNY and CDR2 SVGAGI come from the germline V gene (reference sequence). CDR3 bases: TGTGCCAGCAGTCAAACGGGACAGGGGGTCCCCGGGGAGCTGTTTTTT. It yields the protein CASSQTGQGVPGELFF.

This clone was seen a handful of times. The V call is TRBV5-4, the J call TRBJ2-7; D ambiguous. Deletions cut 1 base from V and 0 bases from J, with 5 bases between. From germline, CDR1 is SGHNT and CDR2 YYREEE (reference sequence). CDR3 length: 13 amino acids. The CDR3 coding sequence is TGTGCCAGCAGCTTGCGGACCTCCTACGAGCAGTACTTC. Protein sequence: CASSLRTSYEQYF. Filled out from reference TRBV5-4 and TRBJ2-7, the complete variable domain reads ETGVTQSPTHLIKTRGQQVTLRCSSQSGHNTVSWYQQALGQGPQFIFQYYREEENGRGNFPPRFSGLQFPNYSSELNVNALELDDSALYLCASSLRTSYEQYFGPGTRLTVT.

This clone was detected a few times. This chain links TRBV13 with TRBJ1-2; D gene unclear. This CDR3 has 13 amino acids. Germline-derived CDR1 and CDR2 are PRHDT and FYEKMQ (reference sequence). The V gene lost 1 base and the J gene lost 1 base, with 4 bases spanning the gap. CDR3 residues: CASSLEGNYGYTF. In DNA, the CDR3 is TGTGCCAGCAGCTTAGAAGGTAACTATGGCTACACCTTC.

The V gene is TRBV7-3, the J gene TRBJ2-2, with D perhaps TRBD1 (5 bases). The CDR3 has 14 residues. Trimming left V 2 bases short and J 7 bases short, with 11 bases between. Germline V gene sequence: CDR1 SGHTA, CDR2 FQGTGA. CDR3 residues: CASSLGAVNGELFF. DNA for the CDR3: TGTGCCAGCAGCTTAGGGGCCGTTAACGGGGAGCTGTTTTTT.

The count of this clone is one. CDR3: CASSLAGGASSFGYTF. In DNA form, the CDR3 reads TGTGCCAGCAGCTTAGCAGGGGGGGCCTCCAGTTTCGGCTACACCTTC. This sequence joins TRBV7-9 and TRBJ1-2, with D possibly matching TRBD1 (6 bases). The CDR3 covers 16 residues. V shed 0 bases and J shed 8 bases, with 19 bases lying between them. Germline V gene data show CDR1 as SEHNR and CDR2 as FQNEAQ (reference sequence). The entire variable domain, with the rest obtained from reference TRBV7-9 and TRBJ1-2, is as follows: DTGVSQNPRHKITKRGQNVTFRCDPISEHNRLYWYRQTLGQGPEFLTYFQNEAQLEKSRLLSDRFSAERPKGSFSTLEIQRTEQGDSAMYLCASSLAGGASSFGYTFGSGTRLTVV.

The CDR3 DNA sequence: TGTGCCAGCAGCTCCAGACAGGGAAAGACAGATACGCAGTATTTT. Protein product: CASSSRQGKTDTQYF. This chain links TRBV11-3 with TRBJ2-3; TRBD1 aligns across 7 bases. CDR1 is SGHNT and CDR2 is YENEEA in the germline V gene. CDR3 length: 15 residues. Unmatched junction bases numbered 7, after V lost 4 bases and J lost 3 bases.

CDR3 sequence reads: CASLGQMNTEAFF. CDR3 DNA sequence: TGTGCCAGCTTGGGACAGATGAACACTGAAGCTTTCTTT. The rearrangement links TRBV28 to TRBJ1-1; 7 nucleotides line up with TRBD1. Germline loops: CDR1 MDHEN, CDR2 SYDVKM. This CDR3 has 13 residues. V was pared by 8 bases and J by 0 bases, with 3 bases of the junction left unmatched. Based on the CDR3 plus reference TRBV28 and TRBJ1-1, the full variable domain is DVKVTQSSRYLVKRTGEKVFLECVQDMDHENMFWYRQDPGLGLRLIYFSYDVKMKEKGDIPEGYSVSREKKERFSLILESASTNQTSMYLCASLGQMNTEAFFGQGTRLTVV.

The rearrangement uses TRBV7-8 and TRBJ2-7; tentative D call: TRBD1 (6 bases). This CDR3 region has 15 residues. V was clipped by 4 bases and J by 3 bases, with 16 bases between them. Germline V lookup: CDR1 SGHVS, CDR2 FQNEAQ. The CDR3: CASSSQGGDFYEQYF. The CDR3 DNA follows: TGTGCCAGCAGCTCCCAAGGGGGTGATTTCTACGAGCAGTACTTC. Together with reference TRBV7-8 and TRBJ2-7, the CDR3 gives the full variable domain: GAGVSQSPRYKVAKRGQDVALRCDPISGHVSLFWYQQALGQGPEFLTYFQNEAQLDKSGLPSDRFFAERPEGSVSTLKIQRTQQEDSAVYLCASSSQGGDFYEQYFGPGTRLTVT.

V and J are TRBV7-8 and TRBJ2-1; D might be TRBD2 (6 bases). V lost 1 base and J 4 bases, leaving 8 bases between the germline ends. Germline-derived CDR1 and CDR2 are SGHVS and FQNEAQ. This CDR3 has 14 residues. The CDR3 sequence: CASSLGAGYNEQFF. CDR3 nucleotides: TGTGCCAGCAGCTTAGGAGCGGGTTACAATGAGCAGTTCTTC. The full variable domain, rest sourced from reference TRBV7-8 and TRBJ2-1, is GAGVSQSPRYKVAKRGQDVALRCDPISGHVSLFWYQQALGQGPEFLTYFQNEAQLDKSGLPSDRFFAERPEGSVSTLKIQRTQQEDSAVYLCASSLGAGYNEQFFGPGTRLTVL.

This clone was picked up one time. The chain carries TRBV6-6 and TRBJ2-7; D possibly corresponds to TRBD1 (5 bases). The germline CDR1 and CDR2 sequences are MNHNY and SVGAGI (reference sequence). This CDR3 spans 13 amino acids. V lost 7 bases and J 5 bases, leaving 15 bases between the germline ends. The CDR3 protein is CASTTGAVNEQYF. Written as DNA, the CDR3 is TGTGCCAGCACCACTGGGGCCGTGAACGAGCAGTACTTC.